This T cell receptor beta chain was found in a study of human thymus T cells. Corrective cardiac operations yielded the resected thymus tissue. Healthy Finnish infants undergoing corrective surgery for congenital heart defects were used as donors. Produced via immunoSEQ multiplex PCR; TCRdb's table is partial and in-frame only. This sample carries some 130,000 clones, around 94% of them seen once, and the ten largest clones take around 0.024%. The source of this sequence is a boy younger than two with a congenital heart defect but otherwise immunologically healthy. Sequencing was done on a sample of thymus tissue.

The CDR3 coding sequence is TGTGCCAGCGGACTGGGACTACCGGGGTACGAGCAGTACTTC. It yields the protein CASGLGLPGYEQYF. This chain uses TRBV27 with TRBJ2-5, with 7 nucleotides matching TRBD2. The J call is in doubt because the DNA end fits TRBJ2-7 better. This CDR3 region has 14 residues. CDR1 is MNHEY, CDR2 SMNVEV, per germline (reference sequence).